These 9 T cell receptor beta chains were all obtained from the same sample, sequenced in a study of T cells after yellow fever vaccination. A single record per CDR3 protein comes from TCRdb applying MiXCR to the 5' RACE reads. The sample records about 140,000 distinct CDR3 sequences, approximately 6.6% being singletons. The source material was CD4+ T cells sorted from PBMCs, sampled 10 days after the yellow fever booster vaccination. The source of these receptors is a young man who received the YFV17D yellow fever vaccine.

This clonotype was seen repeatedly, ten times or more. This sequence joins TRBV25-1 and TRBJ2-7; 8 nucleotides line up with TRBD2. The CDR3 is 15 residues long. CDR1 and CDR2 (germline): MGHDK, SYGVNS. The V segment lost 2 bases and the J segment 9 bases; nucleotides outside the gene matches: 12. The CDR3 DNA reads as TGTGCCAGCAGTGAACCAGGGACGGTCGGGAGGGTGCAGTACTTC. The encoded protein is CASSEPGTVGRVQYF.

This clonotype was detected many times. The chain combines TRBV7-8 with TRBJ2-1; the D gene is possibly TRBD1 (5 bases). This CDR3 has 17 amino acids. The V and J ends lost 3 bases and 3 bases respectively, with 18 bases between them. Germline V lookup: CDR1 SGHVS, CDR2 FQNEAQ. This CDR3 reads CASSFLTAQALYNEQFF. The CDR3 nucleotides read TGTGCCAGCAGCTTTTTGACAGCCCAAGCCCTCTACAATGAGCAGTTCTTC.

The CDR3 loop reads CASSRRGTGARSGFYNEQFF. The CDR3 DNA follows: TGTGCCAGCAGCCGCCGTGGGACAGGGGCGAGGAGCGGATTTTACAATGAGCAGTTCTTC. V gene TRBV5-6 combines with J gene TRBJ2-1; 10 nucleotides agree with TRBD1. J was trimmed by 4 bases and V by 4 bases; bases with no gene match: 20. CDR3 length equals 20 residues. The germline V gene has CDR1 SGHDT and CDR2 YYEEEE.

In this sample, this clonotype turned up many times. V is TRBV7-6 and J is TRBJ2-1, with 13 bases fitting TRBD2. J lost 8 bases, V lost 4 bases, and 8 bases had no gene match. Germline assignment: CDR1 SGHVS and CDR2 FNYEAQ. There are 16 residues in the CDR3. CDR3 sequence reads: CASSSLTSGRTHEQFF. The CDR3 coding sequence is TGTGCCAGCAGCTCACTGACTAGCGGGAGGACCCATGAGCAGTTCTTC. Supplemented by reference TRBV7-6 and TRBJ2-1, the full variable domain reads GAGVSQSPRYKVTKRGQDVALRCDPISGHVSLYWYRQALGQGPEFLTYFNYEAQQDKSGLPNDRFSAERPEGSISTLTIQRTEQRDSAMYRCASSSLTSGRTHEQFFGPGTRLTVL.

This clonotype was seen at least ten times. The chain couples TRBV28 to TRBJ2-7, with 13 bases identical to TRBD2. The V segment lost 5 bases and the J segment 6 bases; nucleotides outside the gene matches: 10. The germline V gene has CDR1 MDHEN and CDR2 SYDVKM. CDR3 length: 16 residues. CDR3 in amino acids: CASSQNRGLAGSEQYF. DNA for the CDR3: TGTGCCAGCAGTCAAAACCGGGGACTAGCGGGAAGCGAGCAGTACTTC. The entire variable domain, with the rest obtained from reference TRBV28 and TRBJ2-7, is as follows: DVKVTQSSRYLVKRTGEKVFLECVQDMDHENMFWYRQDPGLGLRLIYFSYDVKMKEKGDIPEGYSVSREKKERFSLILESASTNQTSMYLCASSQNRGLAGSEQYFGPGTRLTVT.

This clonotype was seen many times. This CDR3 reads CASSWAKSEAFF. CDR3 nucleotides: TGTGCCAGCAGTTGGGCTAAGTCTGAAGCTTTCTTT. The genes are TRBV28 and TRBJ1-1; D is undetermined. V shed 4 bases and J shed 6 bases, with 9 bases lying between them. CDR1 is MDHEN and CDR2 is SYDVKM in the germline V gene. The CDR3 covers 12 residues.

This clonotype was detected ten times or more. The chain couples TRBV5-1 to TRBJ1-1; 8 bases map to TRBD1. V lost 4 bases and J lost 7; bases outside the gene matches: 9. CDR3 size: 14 residues. The germline V gene has CDR1 SGHRS and CDR2 YFSETQ. DNA for the CDR3: TGCGCCAGCAGCCCCTCGGCAACAGGGGGTGAAGCTTTCTTT. Encoded protein: CASSPSATGGEAFF.

The gene calls are TRBV10-3 and TRBJ2-7; D is perhaps TRBD1 (5 bases). Germline CDR1 is ENHRY and CDR2 is SYGVKD. This CDR3 contains 13 residues. The ends were cut back, 2 bases at V and 2 bases at J, with 7 bases in the middle. CDR3 nucleotides: TGTGCCATCAGTGAGCAGGGCACCTACGAGCAGTACTTC. Its protein is CAISEQGTYEQYF.

This clonotype was seen many times. This chain joins TRBV23-1 and TRBJ2-5; 7 bases line up with TRBD1. TRBV23-1 is an ORF, and what it does is uncertain. The V and J ends lost 6 bases and 5 bases, in that order; junction bases with no gene match: 15. The CDR3 covers 16 residues. The CDR3 DNA reads TGCGCCAGCAGGGGCGAAACGACAGGGCCGGAGGAGACCCAGTACTTC. Its protein is CASRGETTGPEETQYF.